Below are 24 T cell receptor beta chains sequenced from a single sample in a study of cytomegalovirus exposure and HLA in healthy donors. The PCR used 60 Vbeta and 13 Jbeta primers. TCRdb keeps only in-frame clones here, not all; method: immunoSEQ multiplex PCR. The data hold about 120,000 clones, with about 78% observed a single time. The sample was PBMCs. The receptors here all came from a woman aged 40 to 50 in good health and CMV-seropositive.

The chain has TRBV2 and TRBJ2-7; 7 bases fit TRBD1. Germline assignment: CDR1 SNHLY and CDR2 FYNNEI. The CDR3 is 12 amino acids. With 6 bases clipped from V and 6 bases from J, the junction kept 5 bases outside the gene matches. Written as DNA, the CDR3 is TGTGCCAGCAGCGTGAACAGGGGCGAGCAGTACTTC. Protein: CASSVNRGEQYF.

CDR3 amino acids: CASSPVQASTYGYTF. The DNA of the CDR3 is TGTGCCAGCTCACCCGTTCAAGCGTCAACCTATGGCTACACCTTC. The chain has TRBV18 and TRBJ1-2; D unresolved. The length of the CDR3 is 15 residues. Trimming took 3 bases from V and 4 from J, leaving 15 bases between them. The germline CDR1 and CDR2 sequences are KGHSH and LQKENI.

The V gene is TRBV5-1, the J gene TRBJ2-2, with 7 bases matching TRBD1. This CDR3 spans 16 amino acids. V trimming: 1 base; J trimming: 2 bases; junction bases outside the gene matches: 5. Germline V gene lookup returns CDR1 SGHRS and CDR2 YFSETQ. CDR3 protein: CASSLRGGGNTGELFF. CDR3 sequence (DNA): TGCGCCAGCAGCTTGAGAGGGGGCGGTAACACCGGGGAGCTGTTTTTT.

This clone has just a few counts. CDR3: CAISDSRGKQYF. CDR3 coding DNA: TGTGCCATCAGTGACTCAAGGGGAAAGCAGTACTTC. V gene TRBV10-3 combines with J gene TRBJ2-7; a possible D gene is TRBD1 (5 bases). The CDR3 covers 12 residues. Trimming shortened V by 3 bases and J by 8 bases, and 11 bases separated the two germline ends. Per the germline V gene, CDR1 is ENHRY and CDR2 is SYGVKD.

The chain has TRBV7-2 and TRBJ2-7; possibly TRBD1 for D (5 bases). Trimming shortened V by 5 bases and J by 2 bases, and 16 bases separated the two germline ends. This CDR3 region has 15 residues. The germline V gene encodes CDR1 SGHTA and CDR2 FQGNSA. The DNA for the CDR3 is TGTGCCAGCAGCCTCTCGCCAGGGCCTCCCTACGAGCAGTACTTC. Its protein product is CASSLSPGPPYEQYF.

Here the CDR3 reads CASSQASAKEGEKLFF. The CDR3 DNA sequence: TGTGCCAGCAGCCAAGCATCGGCAAAAGAGGGTGAAAAACTGTTTTTT. V usage is TRBV14 and J usage is TRBJ1-4; D gene ambiguous. This CDR3 has 16 residues. Looked up from germline, CDR1 is SGHDN and CDR2 is FVKESK. V was shortened by 1 base and J by 7 bases, with 16 bases between the two germline ends.

The chain is built from TRBV4-1 and TRBJ1-2, with 8 nucleotides matching TRBD1. V shed 2 bases, J shed 4 bases, and the junction held 6 bases outside the gene matches. Germline V gene sequence: CDR1 MGHRA, CDR2 YSYEKL. The CDR3 runs to 15 residues. This CDR3 reads CASSQQAQGVYGYTF. CDR3 in DNA: TGCGCCAGCAGCCAACAAGCACAGGGGGTCTATGGCTACACCTTC.

This CDR3 is CSVEVSQGSQPQHF. CDR3 bases: TGCAGCGTTGAGGTTAGCCAGGGAAGTCAGCCCCAGCATTTT. The chain has TRBV29-1 and TRBJ1-5, with TRBD1 as a possible D gene (5 bases). CDR1 SQVTM and CDR2 ANQGSEA come from the germline V gene. This CDR3 contains 14 residues. Trimming removed 3 bases at V and 6 bases at J, with 15 bases between.

The CDR3 DNA follows: TGTGCCAGCAGCGAGGGACTAGCCCGCACAGATACGCAGTATTTT. Residues: CASSEGLARTDTQYF. The chain links TRBV6-4 to TRBJ2-3, with 9 bases fitting TRBD2. V shed 6 bases, J shed 1 base, and the junction held 5 bases outside the gene matches. The CDR3 sequence is 15 residues long. Germline CDR1 MRHNA, CDR2 SNTAGT.

This clone was observed a single time. The rearrangement joins TRBV15 to TRBJ1-2, with D tentatively TRBD1 (5 bases). The ends were cut back, 3 bases at V and 4 bases at J, with 15 bases in the middle. The CDR3 is 15 residues long. Germline V CDR1 and CDR2: LNHNV, YYDKDF (reference sequence). The CDR3, as DNA: TGTGCCACCAGCAGGGCCTCCGACAGTGCCTATGGCTACACCTTC. Its translation is CATSRASDSAYGYTF. Full variable domain (remainder filled in from reference TRBV15 and TRBJ1-2): DAMVIQNPRYQVTQFGKPVTLSCSQTLNHNVMYWYQQKSSQAPKLLFHYYDKDFNNEADTPDNFQSRRPNTSFCFLDIRSPGLGDTAMYLCATSRASDSAYGYTFGSGTRLTVV.

The J gene is TRBJ1-2, the V gene TRBV30; 8 nucleotides align to TRBD1. The germline gives CDR1 GTSNPN, CDR2 SVGIG (reference sequence). V trimming: 4 bases; J trimming: 4 bases; junction bases outside the gene matches: 5. This CDR3 spans 13 amino acids. CDR3 protein: CAWNQGAPYGYTF. CDR3 nucleotides: TGTGCCTGGAACCAGGGGGCCCCCTATGGCTACACCTTC.

The chain links TRBV6-6 to TRBJ1-5, with D maybe TRBD1 (5 bases). V shed 6 bases and J shed 0 bases, with 6 bases lying between them. This CDR3 contains 13 residues. The germline gives CDR1 MNHNY, CDR2 SVGAGI (reference sequence). In nucleotides, the CDR3 is TGTGCCAGCAGAGGGGTTAGCAATCAGCCCCAGCATTTT. Translation: CASRGVSNQPQHF.

This chain uses TRBV2 with TRBJ1-6; D not resolved. The germline gives CDR1 SNHLY, CDR2 FYNNEI. Deletions cut 1 base from V and 6 bases from J, with 4 bases between. This CDR3 has 13 amino acids. The CDR3 here is CASSEERNSPLHF. The CDR3 nucleotides are TGTGCCAGCAGTGAAGAGCGTAATTCACCCCTCCACTTT.

The J gene is TRBJ1-2, the V gene TRBV6-5, with a tentative D call TRBD1 (6 bases). Germline lookup yields CDR1 MNHEY and CDR2 SVGAGI. CDR3 length equals 14 residues. Trimming cost V 6 bases and J 1 base, with 12 bases left between them. CDR3 sequence (DNA): TGTGCCAGCAGGGGGGCTGCCTTTAACTATGGCTACACCTTC. Its translation is CASRGAAFNYGYTF.

The chain links TRBV13 to TRBJ1-1; the D is unclear. Germline CDR1 PRHDT, CDR2 FYEKMQ (reference sequence). CDR3 length equals 12 residues. Trimming took off 2 bases at V and 5 bases at J, with 6 bases between the two ends. CDR3 coding DNA: TGTGCCAGCAGCTTACGGAGGACTGAAGCTTTCTTT. The encoded protein is CASSLRRTEAFF.

J is TRBJ1-2 and V is TRBV12-5; no reliable D call. The germline CDR1 and CDR2 sequences are LGHNT and FRNRAP. This CDR3 has 12 residues. V lost 7 bases to trimming and J lost 4 bases, with 10 bases between them. The CDR3 DNA is TGTGCTAGTGCCCTACAGTTCTATGGCTACACCTTC. Protein product: CASALQFYGYTF.

J is TRBJ2-7 and V is TRBV18; a possible D gene is TRBD2 (6 bases). V gave up 8 bases and J gave up 0 bases, with 14 bases separating them. The germline V gene has CDR1 KGHSH and CDR2 LQKENI. CDR3 length: 14 amino acids. CDR3 loop: CASRWDSFSYEQYF. CDR3 sequence (DNA): TGTGCCAGCCGATGGGACTCCTTCTCCTACGAGCAGTACTTC.

The chain carries TRBV7-6 and TRBJ2-7, with TRBD1 identical over 7 bases. The V segment lost 5 bases and the J segment 2 bases; nucleotides outside the gene matches: 3. The CDR3 contains 13 residues. The V gene's germline CDR1 is SGHVS and CDR2 FNYEAQ. In nucleotides, the CDR3 is TGTGCCAGCAGCCAGGGACAGCCCTACGAGCAGTACTTC. Translation gives CASSQGQPYEQYF.

CDR3 bases: TGTGCCAGCAGTCCTAGACAGGGTTCCTACAATGAGCAGTTCTTC. It yields the protein CASSPRQGSYNEQFF. The rearrangement joins TRBV5-6 to TRBJ2-1; 7 positions match TRBD1. Germline trimming cut 5 bases from V and 1 base from J; bases unmatched to any gene: 6. Germline CDR1 reads SGHDT; CDR2 reads YYEEEE. The CDR3 sequence is 15 residues long. Drawing the rest from reference TRBV5-6 and TRBJ2-1, the complete variable domain is DAGVTQSPTHLIKTRGQQVTLRCSPKSGHDTVSWYQQALGQGPQFIFQYYEEEERQRGNFPDRFSGHQFPNYSSELNVNALLLGDSALYLCASSPRQGSYNEQFFGPGTRLTVL.

V is TRBV9 and J is TRBJ2-5; 11 bases are a match to TRBD2. J was trimmed by 3 bases and V by 4 bases; bases with no gene match: 11. The CDR3 loop spans 17 amino acids. The germline V gene has CDR1 SGDLS and CDR2 YYNGEE. DNA for the CDR3: TGTGCCAGCAGCTCGGGCCCCAAACTAGCGGGGGAAGAGACCCAGTACTTC. Its translation is CASSSGPKLAGEETQYF.

This clone was counted between two and nine times. The rearrangement joins TRBV6-5 to TRBJ1-1; 11 nucleotides match TRBD1. The J segment lost 10 bases and the V segment lost 8 bases, leaving 6 bases of the junction unmatched. The CDR3 has 12 residues. Germline lookup yields CDR1 MNHEY and CDR2 SVGAGI. The CDR3 loop is CASRGQGGRAFF. For the CDR3, the DNA is TGTGCCAGCCGGGGACAGGGGGGTAGAGCTTTCTTT.

This clone was picked up a small number of times. The chain joins TRBV2 to TRBJ2-7; 14 bases line up with TRBD2. V dropped 0 bases and J dropped 0; count of bases not matched to a gene: 4. Germline CDR1 SNHLY, CDR2 FYNNEI. The CDR3 consists of 18 residues. The CDR3, as DNA: TGTGCCAGCAGTGAAGCGGGGACTAGCGGGAGAAACTCCTACGAGCAGTACTTC. Protein product: CASSEAGTSGRNSYEQYF.

The CDR3 loop is CASSVTGGTSPLHF. The CDR3 DNA is TGTGCCAGCAGCGTGACAGGGGGCACTTCACCCCTCCACTTT. The chain carries TRBV5-4 and TRBJ1-6; the match to TRBD1 covers 10 bases. The CDR3 extends over 14 amino acids. V lost 4 bases to trimming and J lost 9 bases; unmatched junction nucleotides: 4. CDR1 SGHNT and CDR2 YYREEE come from the germline V gene (reference sequence). The complete variable domain, with remaining parts taken from reference TRBV5-4 and TRBJ1-6, reads ETGVTQSPTHLIKTRGQQVTLRCSSQSGHNTVSWYQQALGQGPQFIFQYYREEENGRGNFPPRFSGLQFPNYSSELNVNALELDDSALYLCASSVTGGTSPLHFGNGTRLTVT.

J is TRBJ2-2 and V is TRBV6-1, with 10 bases fitting TRBD1. CDR3 size: 14 residues. CDR1 is MNHNS, CDR2 SASEGT, per germline. With 6 bases clipped from V and 5 bases from J, the junction kept 3 bases outside the gene matches. CDR3: CASRGQGRTGELFF. The CDR3 DNA sequence: TGTGCCAGCAGGGGACAGGGGCGTACCGGGGAGCTGTTTTTT.